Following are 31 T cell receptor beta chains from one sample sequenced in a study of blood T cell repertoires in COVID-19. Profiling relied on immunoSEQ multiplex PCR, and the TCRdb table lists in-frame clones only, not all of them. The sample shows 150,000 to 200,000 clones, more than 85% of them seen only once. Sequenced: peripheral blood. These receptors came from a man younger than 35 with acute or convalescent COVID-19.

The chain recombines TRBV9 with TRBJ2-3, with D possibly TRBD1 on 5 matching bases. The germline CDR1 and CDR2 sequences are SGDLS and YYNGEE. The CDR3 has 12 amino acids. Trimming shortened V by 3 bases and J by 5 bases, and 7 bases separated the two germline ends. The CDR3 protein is CASSAGQDTQYF. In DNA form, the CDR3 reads TGTGCCAGCAGCGCAGGACAAGATACGCAGTATTTT.

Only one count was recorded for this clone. CDR3 in DNA: TGCGCCAGTCGTACCTACAGGGGAGAAGGCTACACCTTC. As protein: CASRTYRGEGYTF. This chain connects TRBV5-1 to TRBJ1-2, with TRBD1 matching 7 bases. V lost 8 bases and J lost 8; bases outside the gene matches: 12. Germline assignment: CDR1 SGHRS and CDR2 YFSETQ. This CDR3 spans 13 amino acids.

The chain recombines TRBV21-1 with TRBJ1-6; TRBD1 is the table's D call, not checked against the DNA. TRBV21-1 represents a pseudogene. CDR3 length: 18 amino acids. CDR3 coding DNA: TGTGCCAGCAGCAGGCGGGACAGGGTTTTAGGAGAGCGATCACCCCTCCACTTT. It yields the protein CASSRRDRVLGERSPLHF.

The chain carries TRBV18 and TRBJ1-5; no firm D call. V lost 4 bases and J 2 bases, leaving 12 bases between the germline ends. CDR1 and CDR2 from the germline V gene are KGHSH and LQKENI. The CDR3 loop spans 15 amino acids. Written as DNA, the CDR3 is TGTGCCAGCTCACTAGGACTCTCTGGCAATCAGCCCCAGCATTTT. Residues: CASSLGLSGNQPQHF.

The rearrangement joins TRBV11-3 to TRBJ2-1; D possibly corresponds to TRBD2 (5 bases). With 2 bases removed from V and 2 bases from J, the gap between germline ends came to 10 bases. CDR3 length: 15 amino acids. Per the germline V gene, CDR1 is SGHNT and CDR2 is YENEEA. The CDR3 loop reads CASSLSGMTYNEQFF. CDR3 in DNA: TGTGCCAGCAGCTTATCGGGGATGACCTACAATGAGCAGTTCTTC.

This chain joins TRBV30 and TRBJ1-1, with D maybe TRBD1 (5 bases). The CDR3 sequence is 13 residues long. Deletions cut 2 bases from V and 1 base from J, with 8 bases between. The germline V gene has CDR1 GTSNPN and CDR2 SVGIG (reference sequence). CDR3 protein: CAWSTGRNTEAFF. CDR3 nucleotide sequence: TGTGCCTGGAGTACAGGCCGGAACACTGAAGCTTTCTTT.

The CDR3 region has the DNA TGCGCCAGCAGTCAACACCGGGACAGGGGGCGTCAGCCCCAGCATTTT. Translated: CASSQHRDRGRQPQHF. V usage is TRBV23-1 and J usage is TRBJ1-5, with 12 bases that match TRBD1. TRBV23-1 counts as an open reading frame of uncertain function. After removal of 2 bases from V and 6 bases from J, the junction contained 5 bases not matched to a gene. The CDR3 contains 16 residues.

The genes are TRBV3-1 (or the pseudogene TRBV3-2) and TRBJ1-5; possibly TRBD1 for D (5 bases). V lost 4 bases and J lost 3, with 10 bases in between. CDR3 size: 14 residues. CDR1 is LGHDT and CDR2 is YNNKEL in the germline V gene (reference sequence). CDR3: CASSPSGYNQPQHF. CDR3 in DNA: TGTGCCAGCAGCCCGTCAGGGTACAATCAGCCCCAGCATTTT.

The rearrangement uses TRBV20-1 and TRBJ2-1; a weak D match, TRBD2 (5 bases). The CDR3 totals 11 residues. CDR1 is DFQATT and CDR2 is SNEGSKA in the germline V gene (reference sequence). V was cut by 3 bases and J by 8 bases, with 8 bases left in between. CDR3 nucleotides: TGCAGTGCTAGTCGGCGGGATGAGCAGTTCTTC. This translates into CSASRRDEQFF.

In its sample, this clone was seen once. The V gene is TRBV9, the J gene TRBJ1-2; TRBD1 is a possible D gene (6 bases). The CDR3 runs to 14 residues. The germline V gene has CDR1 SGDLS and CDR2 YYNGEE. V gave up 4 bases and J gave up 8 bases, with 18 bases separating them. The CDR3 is CASSSSSGGRGYTF. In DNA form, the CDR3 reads TGTGCCAGCAGCTCTAGCTCTGGGGGCAGAGGCTACACCTTC.

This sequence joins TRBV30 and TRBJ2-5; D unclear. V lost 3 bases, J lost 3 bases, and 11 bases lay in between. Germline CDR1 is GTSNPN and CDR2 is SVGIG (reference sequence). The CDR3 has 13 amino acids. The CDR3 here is CAWRRGSKETQYF. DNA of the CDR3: TGTGCCTGGAGACGAGGCAGCAAAGAGACCCAGTACTTC.

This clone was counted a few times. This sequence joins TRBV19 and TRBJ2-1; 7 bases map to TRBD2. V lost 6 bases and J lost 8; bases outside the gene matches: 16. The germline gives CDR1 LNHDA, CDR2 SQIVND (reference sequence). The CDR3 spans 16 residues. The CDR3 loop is CASRARAGSPTHEQFF. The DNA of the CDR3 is TGTGCCAGTAGAGCTAGAGCGGGGAGCCCTACACATGAGCAGTTCTTC.

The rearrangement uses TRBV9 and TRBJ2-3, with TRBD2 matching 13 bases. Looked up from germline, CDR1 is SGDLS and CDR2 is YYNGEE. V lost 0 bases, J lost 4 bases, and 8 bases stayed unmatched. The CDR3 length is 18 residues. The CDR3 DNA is TGTGCCAGCAGCGTAGCTCAACTAGCGGGGGGGTCAGCAGATACGCAGTATTTT. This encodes CASSVAQLAGGSADTQYF.

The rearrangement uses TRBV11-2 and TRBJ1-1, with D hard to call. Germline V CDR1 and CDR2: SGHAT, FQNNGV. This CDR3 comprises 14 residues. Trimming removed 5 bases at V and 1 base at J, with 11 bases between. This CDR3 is CASSHYKGNTEAFF. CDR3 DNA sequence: TGTGCCAGCAGCCACTATAAAGGGAACACTGAAGCTTTCTTT.

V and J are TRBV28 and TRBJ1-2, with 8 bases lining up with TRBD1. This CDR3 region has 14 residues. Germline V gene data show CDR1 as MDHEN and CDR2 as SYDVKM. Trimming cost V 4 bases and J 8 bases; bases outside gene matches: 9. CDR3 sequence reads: CASSSAAAGGGYTF. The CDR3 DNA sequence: TGTGCCAGCAGTTCCGCGGCGGCAGGGGGCGGCTACACCTTC.

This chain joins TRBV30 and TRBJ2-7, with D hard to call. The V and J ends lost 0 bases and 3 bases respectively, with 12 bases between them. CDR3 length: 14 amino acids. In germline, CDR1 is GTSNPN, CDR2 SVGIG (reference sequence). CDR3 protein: CAWSVPAAGYEQYF. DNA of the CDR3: TGTGCCTGGAGTGTACCGGCGGCTGGCTACGAGCAGTACTTC. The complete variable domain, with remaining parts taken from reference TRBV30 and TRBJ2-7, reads SQTIHQWPATLVQPVGSPLSLECTVEGTSNPNLYWYRQAAGRGLQLLFYSVGIGQISSEVPQNLSASRPQDRQFILSSKKLLLSDSGFYLCAWSVPAAGYEQYFGPGTRLTVT.

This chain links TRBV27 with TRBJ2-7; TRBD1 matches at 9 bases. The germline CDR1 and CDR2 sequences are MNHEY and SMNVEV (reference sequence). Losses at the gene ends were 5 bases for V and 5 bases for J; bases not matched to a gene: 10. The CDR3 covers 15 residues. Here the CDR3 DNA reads TGTGCCAGCAGTCCCTGGGACAGGGTTTGGGACGAGCAGTACTTC. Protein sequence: CASSPWDRVWDEQYF.

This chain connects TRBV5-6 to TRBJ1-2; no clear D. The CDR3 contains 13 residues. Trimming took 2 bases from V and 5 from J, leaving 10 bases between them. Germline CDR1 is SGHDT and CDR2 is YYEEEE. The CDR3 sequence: CASSFWQNYGYTF. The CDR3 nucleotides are TGTGCCAGCAGCTTTTGGCAGAATTATGGCTACACCTTC.

The CDR3 nucleotides are TGTGCCAGCAGCGTATTCAGAAGCAATCAGCCCCAGCATTTT. This translates into CASSVFRSNQPQHF. This chain joins TRBV5-5 and TRBJ1-5; D is undetermined. From germline, CDR1 is SGHKS and CDR2 YYEKEE (reference sequence). Trimming removed 4 bases at V and 1 base at J, with 9 bases between. This CDR3 contains 14 residues.

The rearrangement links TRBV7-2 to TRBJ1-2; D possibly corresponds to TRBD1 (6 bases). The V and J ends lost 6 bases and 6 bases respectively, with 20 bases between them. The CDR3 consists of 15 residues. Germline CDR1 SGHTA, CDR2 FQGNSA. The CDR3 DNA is TGTGCCAGCAGGTCCTACAGGGAGCCAAGGGATGGCTACACCTTC. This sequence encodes CASRSYREPRDGYTF.

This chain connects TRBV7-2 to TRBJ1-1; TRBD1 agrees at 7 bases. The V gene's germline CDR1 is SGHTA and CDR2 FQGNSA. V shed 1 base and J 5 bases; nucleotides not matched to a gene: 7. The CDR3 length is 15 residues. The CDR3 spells CASSLGVRGSTEAFF. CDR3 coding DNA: TGTGCCAGCAGCTTAGGTGTCAGGGGGAGTACTGAAGCTTTCTTT.

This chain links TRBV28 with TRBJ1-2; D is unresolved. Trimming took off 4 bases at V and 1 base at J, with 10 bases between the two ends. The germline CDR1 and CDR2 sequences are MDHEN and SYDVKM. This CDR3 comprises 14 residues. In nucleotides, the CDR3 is TGTGCCAGCAGTTCTCCCGCGGGTAACTATGGCTACACCTTC. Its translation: CASSSPAGNYGYTF.

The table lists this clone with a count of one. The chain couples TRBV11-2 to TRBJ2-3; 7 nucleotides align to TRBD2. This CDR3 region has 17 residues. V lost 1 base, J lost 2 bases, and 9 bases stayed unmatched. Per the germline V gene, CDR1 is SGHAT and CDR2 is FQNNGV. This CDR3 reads CASSLGPGGSFTDTQYF. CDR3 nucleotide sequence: TGTGCCAGCAGCTTAGGGCCCGGGGGGTCCTTCACAGATACGCAGTATTTT.

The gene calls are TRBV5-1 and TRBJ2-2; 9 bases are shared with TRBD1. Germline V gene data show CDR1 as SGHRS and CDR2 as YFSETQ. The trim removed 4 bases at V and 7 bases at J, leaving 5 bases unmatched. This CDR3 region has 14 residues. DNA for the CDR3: TGCGCCAGCAGCACGGGACAGGGTGGCGGGGAGCTGTTTTTT. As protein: CASSTGQGGGELFF.

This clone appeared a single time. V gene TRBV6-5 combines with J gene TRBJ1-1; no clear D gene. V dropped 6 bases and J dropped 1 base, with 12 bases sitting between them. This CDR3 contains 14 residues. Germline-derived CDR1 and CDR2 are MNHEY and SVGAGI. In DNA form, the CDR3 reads TGTGCCAGCAGCCTCTTACTTCGGAACACTGAAGCTTTCTTT. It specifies CASSLLLRNTEAFF.

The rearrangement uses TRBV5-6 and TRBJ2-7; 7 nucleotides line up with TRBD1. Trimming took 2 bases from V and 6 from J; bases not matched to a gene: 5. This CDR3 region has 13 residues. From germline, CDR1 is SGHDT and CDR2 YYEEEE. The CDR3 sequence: CASSLNQGVEQYV. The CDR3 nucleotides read TGTGCCAGCAGCTTAAACCAGGGGGTCGAGCAGTACGTC.

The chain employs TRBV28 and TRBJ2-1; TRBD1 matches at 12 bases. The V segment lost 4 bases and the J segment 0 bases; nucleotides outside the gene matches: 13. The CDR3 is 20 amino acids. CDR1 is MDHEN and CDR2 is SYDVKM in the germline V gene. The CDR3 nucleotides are TGTGCCAGCAGTTCGGGGACAGGGGGCGCTTATAGGGGCTCCTACAATGAGCAGTTCTTC. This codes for CASSSGTGGAYRGSYNEQFF.

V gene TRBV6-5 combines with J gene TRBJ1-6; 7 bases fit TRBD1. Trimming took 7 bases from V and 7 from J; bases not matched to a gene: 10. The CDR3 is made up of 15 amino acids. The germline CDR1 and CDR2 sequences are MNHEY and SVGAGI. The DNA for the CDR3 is TGTGCCAGCACCCAAGGGACAGTCAGCAATTCACCCCTCCACTTT. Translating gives CASTQGTVSNSPLHF.

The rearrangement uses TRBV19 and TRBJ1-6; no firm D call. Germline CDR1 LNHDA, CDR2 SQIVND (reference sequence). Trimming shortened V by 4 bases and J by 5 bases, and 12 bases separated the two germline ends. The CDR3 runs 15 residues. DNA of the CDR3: TGTGCCAGTAGTAGGGCAGATGGTGATAATTCACCCCTCCACTTT. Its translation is CASSRADGDNSPLHF.

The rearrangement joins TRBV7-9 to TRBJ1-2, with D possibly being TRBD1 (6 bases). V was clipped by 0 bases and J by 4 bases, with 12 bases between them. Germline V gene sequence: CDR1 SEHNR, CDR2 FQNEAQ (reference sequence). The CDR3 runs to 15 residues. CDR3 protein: CASSLAKGGAYGYTF. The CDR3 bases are TGTGCCAGCAGCTTAGCGAAAGGGGGGGCCTATGGCTACACCTTC. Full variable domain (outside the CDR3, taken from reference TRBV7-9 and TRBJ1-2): DTGVSQNPRHKITKRGQNVTFRCDPISEHNRLYWYRQTLGQGPEFLTYFQNEAQLEKSRLLSDRFSAERPKGSFSTLEIQRTEQGDSAMYLCASSLAKGGAYGYTFGSGTRLTVV.

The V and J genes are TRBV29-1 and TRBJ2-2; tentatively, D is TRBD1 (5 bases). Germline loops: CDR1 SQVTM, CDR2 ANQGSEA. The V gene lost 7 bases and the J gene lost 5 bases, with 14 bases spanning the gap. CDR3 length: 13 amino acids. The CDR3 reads CSAGHLGTGELFF. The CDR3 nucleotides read TGCAGCGCCGGACACCTCGGAACCGGGGAGCTGTTTTTT.